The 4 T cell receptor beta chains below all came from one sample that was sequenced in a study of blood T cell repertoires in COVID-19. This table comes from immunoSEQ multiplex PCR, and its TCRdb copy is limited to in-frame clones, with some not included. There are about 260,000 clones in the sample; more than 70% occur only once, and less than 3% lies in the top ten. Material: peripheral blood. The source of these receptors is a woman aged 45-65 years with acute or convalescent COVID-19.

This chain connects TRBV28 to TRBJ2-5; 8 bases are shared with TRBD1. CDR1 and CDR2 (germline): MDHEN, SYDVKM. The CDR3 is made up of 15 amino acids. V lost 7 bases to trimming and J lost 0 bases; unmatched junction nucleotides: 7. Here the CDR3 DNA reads TGTGCCAGCACCGAGACAGGGGAGAACCAAGAGACCCAGTACTTC. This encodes CASTETGENQETQYF.

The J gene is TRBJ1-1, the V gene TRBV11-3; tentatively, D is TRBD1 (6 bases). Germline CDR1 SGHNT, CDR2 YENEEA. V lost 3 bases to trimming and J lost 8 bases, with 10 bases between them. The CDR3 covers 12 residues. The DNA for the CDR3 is TGTGCCAGCAGCTTTACCGGGACAGAAGCTTTCTTT. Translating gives CASSFTGTEAFF. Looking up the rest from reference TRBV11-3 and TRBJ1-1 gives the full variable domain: EAGVVQSPRYKIIEKKQPVAFWCNPISGHNTLYWYLQNLGQGPELLIRYENEEAVDDSQLPKDRFSAERLKGVDSTLKIQPAELGDSAVYLCASSFTGTEAFFGQGTRLTVV.

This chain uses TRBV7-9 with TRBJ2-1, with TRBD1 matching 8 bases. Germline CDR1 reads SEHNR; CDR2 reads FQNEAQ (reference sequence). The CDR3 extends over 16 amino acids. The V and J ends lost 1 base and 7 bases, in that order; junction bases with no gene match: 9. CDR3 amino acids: CASSLGTGSLRNEQFF. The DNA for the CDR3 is TGTGCCAGCAGCTTAGGGACAGGGTCCTTGAGAAATGAGCAGTTCTTC.

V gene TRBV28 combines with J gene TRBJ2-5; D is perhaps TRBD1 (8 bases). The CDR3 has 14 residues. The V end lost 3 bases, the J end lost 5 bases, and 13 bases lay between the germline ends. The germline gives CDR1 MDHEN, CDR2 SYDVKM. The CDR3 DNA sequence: TGTGCCAGCAGTTTCACAGGGGGAGGGGAGACCCAGTACTTC. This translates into CASSFTGGGETQYF.